This T cell receptor beta chain appears in the sequencing data of a study of blood T cells in healthy people across ages. The ends lost 5 bases at V and 11 bases at J; junction bases unmatched: 10. The CDR3 loop spans 14 amino acids. Looked up from germline, CDR1 is SGHTA and CDR2 is FQGTGA. Study observations and caveats: Those diversity estimates obtained from one million T cells were thought to be underestimates.

A second roughly 7 to 11 cycle PCR used barcoded and J-beta primers. Each of the cDNA molecules was tagged by a template-switch adaptor with 12 random nucleotides. MiXCR, applied by TCRdb to the 5' RACE reads, yields one record per CDR3 protein. Among over 600,000 distinct CDR3 sequences listed, about 56% were seen once. A word on this clonotype: Its antigen is unknown.

This TCR derives from a man aged 40-49 years in good health. The sample comprised blood. V and J are TRBV7-3 and TRBJ2-1, with TRBD2 matching 9 bases. The CDR3 DNA reads as TGTGCCAGCAGCCCCTTCGCGGGAGGGCCCAAGCAGTTCTTC. It yields the protein CASSPFAGGPKQFF.